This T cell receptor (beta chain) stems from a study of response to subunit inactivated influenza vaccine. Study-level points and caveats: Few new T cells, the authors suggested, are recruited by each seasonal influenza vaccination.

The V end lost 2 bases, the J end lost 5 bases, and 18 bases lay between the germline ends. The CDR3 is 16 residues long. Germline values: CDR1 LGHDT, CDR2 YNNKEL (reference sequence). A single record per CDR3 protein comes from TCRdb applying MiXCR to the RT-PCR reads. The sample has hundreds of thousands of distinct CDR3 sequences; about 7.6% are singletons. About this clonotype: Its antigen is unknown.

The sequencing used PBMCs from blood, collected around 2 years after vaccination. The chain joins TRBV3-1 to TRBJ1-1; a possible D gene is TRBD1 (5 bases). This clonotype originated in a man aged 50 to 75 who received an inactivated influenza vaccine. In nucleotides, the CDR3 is TGTGCCAGCAGCCAAACCTCCATGGGGGGGAGTACTGAAGCTTTCTTT. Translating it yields CASSQTSMGGSTEAFF.